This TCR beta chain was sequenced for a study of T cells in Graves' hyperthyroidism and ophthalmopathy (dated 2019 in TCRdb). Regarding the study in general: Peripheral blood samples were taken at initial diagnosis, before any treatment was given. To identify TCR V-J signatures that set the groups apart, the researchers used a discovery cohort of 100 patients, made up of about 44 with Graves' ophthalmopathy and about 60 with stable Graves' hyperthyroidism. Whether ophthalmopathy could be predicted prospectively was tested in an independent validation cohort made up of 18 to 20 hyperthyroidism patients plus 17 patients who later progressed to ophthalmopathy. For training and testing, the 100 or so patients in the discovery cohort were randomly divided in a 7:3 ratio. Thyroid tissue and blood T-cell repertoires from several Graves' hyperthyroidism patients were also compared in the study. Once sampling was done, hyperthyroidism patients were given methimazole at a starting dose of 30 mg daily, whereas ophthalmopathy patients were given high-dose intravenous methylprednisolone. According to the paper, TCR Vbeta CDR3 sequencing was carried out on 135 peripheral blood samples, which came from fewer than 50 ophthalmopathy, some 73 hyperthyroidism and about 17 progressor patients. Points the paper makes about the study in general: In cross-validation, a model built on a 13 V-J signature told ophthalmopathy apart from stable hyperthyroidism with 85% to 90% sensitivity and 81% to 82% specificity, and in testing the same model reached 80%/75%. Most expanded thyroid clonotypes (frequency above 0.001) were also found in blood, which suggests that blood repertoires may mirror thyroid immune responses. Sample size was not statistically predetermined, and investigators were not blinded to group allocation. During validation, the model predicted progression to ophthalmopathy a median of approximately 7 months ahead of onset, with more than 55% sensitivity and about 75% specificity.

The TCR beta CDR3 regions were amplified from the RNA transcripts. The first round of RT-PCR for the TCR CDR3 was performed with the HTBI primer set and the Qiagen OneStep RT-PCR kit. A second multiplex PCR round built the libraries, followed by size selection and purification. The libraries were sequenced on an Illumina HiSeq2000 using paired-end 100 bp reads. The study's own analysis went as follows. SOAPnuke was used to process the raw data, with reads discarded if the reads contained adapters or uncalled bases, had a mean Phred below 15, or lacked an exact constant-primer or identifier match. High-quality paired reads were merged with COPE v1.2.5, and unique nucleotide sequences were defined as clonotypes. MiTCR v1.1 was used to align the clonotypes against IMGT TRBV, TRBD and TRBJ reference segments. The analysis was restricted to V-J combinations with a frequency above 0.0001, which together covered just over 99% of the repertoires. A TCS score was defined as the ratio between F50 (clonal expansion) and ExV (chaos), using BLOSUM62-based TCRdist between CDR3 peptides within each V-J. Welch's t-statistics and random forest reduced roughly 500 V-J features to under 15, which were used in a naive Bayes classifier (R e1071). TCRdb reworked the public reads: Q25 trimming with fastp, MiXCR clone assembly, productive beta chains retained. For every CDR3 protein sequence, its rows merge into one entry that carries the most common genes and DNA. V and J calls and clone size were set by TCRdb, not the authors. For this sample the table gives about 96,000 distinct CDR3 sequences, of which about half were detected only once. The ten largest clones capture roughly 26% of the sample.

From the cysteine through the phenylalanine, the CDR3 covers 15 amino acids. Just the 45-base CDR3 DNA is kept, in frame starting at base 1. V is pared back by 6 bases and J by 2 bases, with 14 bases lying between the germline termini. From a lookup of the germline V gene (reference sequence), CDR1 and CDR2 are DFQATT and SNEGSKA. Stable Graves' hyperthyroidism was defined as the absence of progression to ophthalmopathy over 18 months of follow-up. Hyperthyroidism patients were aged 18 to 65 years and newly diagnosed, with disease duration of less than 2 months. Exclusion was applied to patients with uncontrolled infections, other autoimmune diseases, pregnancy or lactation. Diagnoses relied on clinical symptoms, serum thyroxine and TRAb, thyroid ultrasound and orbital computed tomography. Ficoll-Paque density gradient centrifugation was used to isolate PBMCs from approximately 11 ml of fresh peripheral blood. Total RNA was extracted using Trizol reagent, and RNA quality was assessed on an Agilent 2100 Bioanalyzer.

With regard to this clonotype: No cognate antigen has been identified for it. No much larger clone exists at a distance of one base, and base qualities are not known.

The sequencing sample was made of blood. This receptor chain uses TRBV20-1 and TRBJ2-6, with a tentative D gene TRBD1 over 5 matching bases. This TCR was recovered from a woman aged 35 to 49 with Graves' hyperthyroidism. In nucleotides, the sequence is TGCAGTGCAGGGGAATGGCACACTGGGGCCAACGTCCTGACTTTC. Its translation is CSAGEWHTGANVLTF.